Listed below are T cell receptor beta chains from one sample, sequenced in a study of cytomegalovirus exposure and HLA in healthy donors. The assay was immunoSEQ multiplex PCR, and TCRdb's table has in-frame clones only and misses some. The data show 100,000 to 150,000 clones, roughly 95% seen once. The sequencing sample was made of PBMCs. The source is a man younger than 30 in good health and CMV-seronegative. Each CDR3 is given with its conserved first and last residue. Fields, in order: D gene, V gene, clone size, J gene, CDR3 DNA, CDR3 protein. The D gene is left open where the match is weak. Clone sizes are given selectively: once, few, many, or a class where the clone is expanded.

>TRBD2|TRBV5-1|.|TRBJ2-3
TGCGCCAGCTCGCGGGAGGCCAGCACAGATACGCAGTATTTT
CASSREASTDTQYF
>TRBD2|TRBV7-3|.|TRBJ2-2
TGTGCCAGCAGCCCCCTTGGGACTAGCCCCACCGGGGAGCTGTTTTTT
CASSPLGTSPTGELFF
>TRBD2|TRBV6-5|.|TRBJ2-7
TGTGCCAGCAGTCCGACTAGCGGGACCTCCGACGAGCAGTACTTC
CASSPTSGTSDEQYF
>.|TRBV4-1|.|TRBJ1-1
TGCGCCAGCAGCGGCCCACTAAGGGGCACTGAAGCTTTCTTT
CASSGPLRGTEAFF
>TRBD2|TRBV6-1|.|TRBJ2-1
TGTGCCAGCAGAGCGGGAGGGTTTGAGCAGTTCTTC
CASRAGGFEQFF
>TRBD2|TRBV15|once|TRBJ2-2
TGTGCCACCAGCAGAGGCGGGGGAGGGACGTCGGGGGAGCTGTTTTTT
CATSRGGGGTSGELFF
>.|TRBV2|.|TRBJ2-1
TGTGCCAGCAGTGACTCGACTCCTACCTACAATGAGCAGTTCTTC
CASSDSTPTYNEQFF
>.|TRBV30|.|TRBJ2-7
TGTGCCTGGGTTAGCGCTTCCTACGAGCAGTACTTC
CAWVSASYEQYF
>.|TRBV7-2|.|TRBJ2-7
TGTGCCAGCAGCCAGGGGTATAGCGGGCTGTACGAGCAGTACTTC
CASSQGYSGLYEQYF
>TRBD1|TRBV15|.|TRBJ2-5
TGTGCCACCAGCAGAGGGGGGACAGGGCGGGAGACCCAGTACTTC
CATSRGGTGRETQYF
>TRBD2|TRBV7-9|.|TRBJ2-1
TGTGCCAGCAGCTTGGAATCTAGCGGGGAGCAGTTCTTC
CASSLESSGEQFF
>TRBD2|TRBV27|.|TRBJ2-1
TGTGCCAGCAGTTTACCGGGGGGCAATGAGCAGTTCTTC
CASSLPGGNEQFF
>.|TRBV6-5|.|TRBJ2-2
TGTGCCAGCAGTTACTCTCCTTTTAGGGAGCTGTTTTTT
CASSYSPFRELFF
>.|TRBV30|.|TRBJ2-2
TGTGCCTACGGGGGTGGGAACACCGGGGAGCTGTTTTTT
CAYGGGNTGELFF
>.|TRBV28|few|TRBJ1-5
TGTGCCAGCACACCTGACTACAATCAGCCCCAGCATTTT
CASTPDYNQPQHF
>.|TRBV19|.|TRBJ2-1
TGTGCCAGTACCTCTTTCCCGGGACAATCCGATGAGCAGTTCTTC
CASTSFPGQSDEQFF
>TRBD1|TRBV5-1|.|TRBJ1-1
TGCGCCAGCAGCCCCCGGGACAGTTATGAAGCTTTCTTT
CASSPRDSYEAFF
>TRBD1|TRBV7-9|.|TRBJ2-1
TGTGCCAGCAGCTCTCCGGGACAGTACAATGAGCAGTTCTTC
CASSSPGQYNEQFF
>.|TRBV5-1|.|TRBJ1-5
TGCGCCAGCAGCTTGGACCCACAGGGTGAGAGCAATCAGCCCCAGCATTTT
CASSLDPQGESNQPQHF
>TRBD2|TRBV2|.|TRBJ2-7
TGTGCCAGGAGCGGGACTTCATACGAGCAGTACTTC
CARSGTSYEQYF
>.|TRBV28|.|TRBJ1-2
TGTGCCAGCAGCTCTCCGGGGACACATCAAGGCTACACCTTC
CASSSPGTHQGYTF
>TRBD2|TRBV11-2|.|TRBJ2-2
TGTGCCAGCAGCTTAGCCCGGGGGAGGGCGAACACCGGGGAGCTGTTTTTT
CASSLARGRANTGELFF
>.|TRBV27|.|TRBJ1-1
TGTGCCAGCAGTGCGCAAAACACTGAAGCTTTCTTT
CASSAQNTEAFF